This paragraph covers one T cell receptor beta chain sequence. Its antigen remains unknown. At the DNA level, this CDR3 is encoded by other sequences in the same sample as well. It was healthy bone marrow donors who served as donors. This specimen belongs to a study of cytomegalovirus exposure and HLA in healthy donors. Regarding the study as a whole: Presence/absence analyses assumed roughly uniform sequencing depth across donors, which may not hold. By HLA locus, TCR association rates varied in a later analysis, with DRB1 showing the most and HLA-C the fewest. Exclusion applied to some V segments, including TRBV6-2 and TRBV6-3, as they were indistinguishable.

Researchers ran the PCR with 60 Vbeta and 13 Jbeta primers. Assay used: immunoSEQ multiplex PCR; TCRdb lists only in-frame clones, some missing. The table has about 160,000 clones, approximately 79% seen once; the top ten hold roughly 6.6%. CDR3 length: 15 amino acids. This chain uses TRBV21-1 with TRBJ1-5; the DNA was not used to check the table's D call, TRBD1. TRBV21-1 is designated a pseudogene. Sequenced material: PBMCs. The receptor's source is a man aged 35 to 55 in good health and CMV-seropositive. The CDR3 protein is CASSKEDRGNQPQHF. The CDR3 DNA is TGTGCCAGCAGCAAAGAGGACAGGGGAAATCAGCCCCAGCATTTT.